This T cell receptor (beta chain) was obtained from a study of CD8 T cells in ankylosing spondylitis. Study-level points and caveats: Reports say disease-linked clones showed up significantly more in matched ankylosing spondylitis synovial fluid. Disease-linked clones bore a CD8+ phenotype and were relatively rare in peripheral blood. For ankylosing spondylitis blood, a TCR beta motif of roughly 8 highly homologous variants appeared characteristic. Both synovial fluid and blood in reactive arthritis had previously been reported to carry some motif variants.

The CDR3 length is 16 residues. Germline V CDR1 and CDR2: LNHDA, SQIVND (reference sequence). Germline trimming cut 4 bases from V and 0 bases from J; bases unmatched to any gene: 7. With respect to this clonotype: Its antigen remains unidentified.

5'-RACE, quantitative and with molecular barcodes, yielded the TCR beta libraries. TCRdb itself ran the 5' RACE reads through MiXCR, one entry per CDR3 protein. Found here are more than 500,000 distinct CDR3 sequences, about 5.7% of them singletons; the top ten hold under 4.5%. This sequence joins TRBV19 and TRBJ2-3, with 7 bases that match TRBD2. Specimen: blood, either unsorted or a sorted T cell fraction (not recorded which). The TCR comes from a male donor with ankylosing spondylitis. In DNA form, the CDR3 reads TGTGCCAGTAGTAGTATTCGGGGGGATAGCACAGATACGCAGTATTTT. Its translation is CASSSIRGDSTDTQYF.